This entry describes one T cell receptor beta chain. Its antigen is unknown. The CDR3 consists of 15 residues. Trimming took 1 base from V and 4 from J, leaving 13 bases between them. Looked up from germline, CDR1 is SGHVS and CDR2 is FQNEAQ. Presence of unique molecular identifiers characterized the TCR beta cDNA libraries. cDNA molecules numbering 400,000 to 550,000 came from roughly 0.93 to 9.6 million T cells. One entry per CDR3 protein, called by TCRdb with MiXCR from the PCR reads. The sample includes hundreds of thousands of distinct CDR3 sequences, 40% to 50% seen only once; the top ten take approximately 1.7%. This specimen comes from a study of post-analysis software for immune sequencing data. The overall study: Courses of disease covered relapsing-remitting, secondary progressive and progressive-relapsing multiple sclerosis. General study points: Controls had lower frequencies than patients of about five TRBV segments, which included TRBV5-6, TRBV5-1 and TRBV20-1. Analysis by F measure revealed that same-batch samples clustered strongly together. Those with multiple sclerosis, the patient group, showed significantly lower normalized Chao1 diversity than controls.

The TCR comes from a girl aged 10 to 17 with multiple sclerosis. The J gene is TRBJ2-5, the V gene TRBV7-8, with D perhaps assigned TRBD1 or TRBD2 (5 bases each). Sequenced sample: blood. The CDR3 loop reads CASSLGDPAGETQYF. The CDR3 DNA is TGTGCCAGCAGCTTAGGGGACCCCGCCGGAGAGACCCAGTACTTC.